This T cell receptor (beta chain) was sequenced in a study of siplizumab effects on memory and regulatory T cells. The CDR3 loop spans 15 amino acids. The germline V gene has CDR1 MNHEY and CDR2 SVGAGI. Per-sample assaying covered 80,000 to 100,000 TCR templates. Assay: immunoSEQ multiplex PCR; the TCRdb copy retains only in-frame clones and omits some. The table records tens of thousands of clones, nearly 95% of them present only once. Points from the study as a whole: The Treg-derived share of mappable alloreactive CD4+ clones averaged about 68% with siplizumab and approximately 30% in controls. Major contributors to the alloresponse seemed to be naive T cells, which also appeared more diverse than memory cells.

Notes on this clone: Antigen unknown. At one of its ends the junction is not consistent with the germline gene, which may arise from a read error.

This TCR was recovered from a human donor in good health. Sequenced: non-Treg CD4+ T cells sorted from blood. This chain connects TRBV6-5 to TRBJ2-7; TRBD2 matches at 7 bases. CDR3 loop: CASSYVASGSSEQYF. CDR3 sequence (DNA): TGTGCCAGCAGTTACGTGGCTAGCGGTTCCTCCGAGCAGTACTTC.